Here is one TCR beta chain with its context. Which antigen it targets is not known. Base qualities are missing; no much larger clone stands one base away. This sample stems from a study of blood T cell repertoires in COVID-19 (TCRdb year 2020). In terms of the full investigation: Samples from collaborators originated in the United States, Italy and Spain and spanned both the acute and convalescent phases of COVID-19. A freely available public database, intended as a resource for researchers studying the immune response to SARS-CoV-2, is where the repertoires were released. Deeply sampled blood TCRbeta repertoires from subjects exposed to, actively infected with, or recovered from COVID-19 were included in the dataset. Sample metadata almost always included a de-identified subject ID, COVID-19 status, age in years and sex. The material from the prospective study consisted of cDNA or gDNA derived from T cells, B-cell-depleted T cells, or PBMCs. The samples were drawn from two sources: the first 160 participants of the ongoing ImmuneRACE study, and 1,200 or so subjects contributed by 6 global collaborators. Where HLA class I and class II types were available, the types were taken from metadata supplied by the sample provider, not from assay-based typing.

General findings and caveats noted by the study authors: The amount of clinical and demographic metadata varied by source and participant and was provided uncurated.

Inclusive of the bounding cysteine and phenylalanine, the CDR3 is 13 residues long. The read is trimmed to its CDR3 DNA, 39 bases read in frame from base 1. The V end loses 5 bases and the J end loses 7 bases, and a stretch of 11 bases separates them. From the germline V gene (reference sequence), CDR1 is LNHNV and CDR2 is YYDKDF. One collaborating source in Seattle enrolled patients while the patients were actively infected and followed the patients over time throughout the course of disease. Whole blood was collected in K2EDTA tubes by collaborating institutions according to the institutions' own protocols. For TCRbeta analysis, collaborators shipped samples in one of three forms: frozen whole blood, isolated PBMCs, or DNA extracted from either of those sample types. TCRbeta CDR3 regions were amplified from genomic DNA by means of the immunoSEQ Assay, a bias-controlled multiplex PCR. The paper's data handling went like this. Nucleated cell counts per sample were estimated from amplification of reference gene primers within the assay. Sequence reads were collapsed and filtered to measure the absolute abundance of every unique TCRbeta CDR3 rearrangement. Productive Simpson clonality was computed per sample as the square root of Simpson's diversity index over productive rearrangements. Drawn from immuneACCESS, this table holds only the in-frame rearrangements with V and J called that TCRdb kept. Clones are partly lost; checked studies trace under half to an unresolved V gene and leave the rest unexplained. Clone size and V and J calls were adopted from that table, with D and trimming inferred from the DNA. The table for this sample lists around 100,000 clones; 89% of them were counted only once. Jointly, the top ten make up less than 3.5% of the sample.

The sample consisted of peripheral blood. The chain is assembled from TRBV15 and TRBJ1-4; perhaps TRBD1 is the D gene, with 5 bases matching. The origin of this receptor is a man aged 50 or older with COVID-19, enrolled during active disease. CDR3 protein: CATSGGGSEKLFF. The nucleotide sequence reads as follows: TGTGCCACCAGCGGGGGGGGGAGTGAAAAACTGTTTTTT.